This TCR beta chain was profiled in a study of blood T cells in healthy people across ages. A second PCR of about 7 to 11 cycles used a sample-barcoded 5' primer and a J-beta primer mix. A template-switch adaptor that had 12 random nucleotides put a tag on each cDNA molecule. Each of the samples gave a minimum of 3 million paired-end reads that contained CDR3. TCRdb re-derived calls from the 5' RACE reads in MiXCR, one entry per CDR3 protein. The repertoire holds about 1.5 million distinct CDR3 sequences, with roughly 43% as singletons. Looked up from germline, CDR1 is MNHEY and CDR2 is SVGAGI. The CDR3 is 14 amino acids. V shed 6 bases, J shed 8 bases, and the junction held 12 bases outside the gene matches.

The source of this sequence is a woman under 30 in good health. Sequencing was carried out using blood. V usage is TRBV6-5 and J usage is TRBJ1-2, with 7 bases matching TRBD1. CDR3 coding DNA: TGTGCCAGCAGCCGCGACAGGGCTATGCGGGGCTACACCTTC. It specifies CASSRDRAMRGYTF.